Listed below are T cell receptor beta chains from one sample, sequenced in a study of T cell repertoires in cytomegalovirus infection. TCRdb re-analysed the reads in MiXCR, keeping a single row per CDR3 protein. Of some 940,000 distinct CDR3 sequences listed, about a third are singletons. No antigen is known for these receptors. The sample was cultured CD8+ T cells from PBMCs, taken from culture after CMV antigen stimulation. These receptors originate from a human donor in good health (CMV status not recorded). Some clones in this sample may be carry-over from other donors' samples. The CDR3 runs from the conserved cysteine through the conserved F or W. The D gene is left open where the match is weak. Some rows mark clone size as missing; the rest say once, few, many or name a class of expanded clone.

cdr3_aa: CASIPGQSYNEQFF
cdr3_nt: TGTGCCAGCATTCCGGGACAGAGTTACAATGAGCAGTTCTTC
v_call: TRBV6-6
d_call: TRBD1
j_call: TRBJ2-1
clone_size: -

cdr3_aa: CATKSVQTRGAHNEQFF
cdr3_nt: TGTGCCACTAAGTCCGTACAGACAAGGGGGGCCCACAATGAGCAGTTCTTC
v_call: TRBV24-1
d_call: -
j_call: TRBJ2-1
clone_size: few

cdr3_aa: CASSIEGPTIQETQYF
cdr3_nt: TGTGCCAGTAGTATCGAGGGGCCTACTATTCAAGAGACCCAGTACTTC
v_call: TRBV19
d_call: -
j_call: TRBJ2-5
clone_size: few

cdr3_aa: CASSPGGDSEDDKNIQYF
cdr3_nt: TGTGCCAGCAGTCCGGGAGGAGACTCCGAGGATGACAAAAACATTCAGTACTTC
v_call: TRBV12-3/TRBV12-4
d_call: TRBD2
j_call: TRBJ2-4
clone_size: once

cdr3_aa: CATSRTRTPDSPLHF
cdr3_nt: TGTGCCACCAGCAGAACGCGGACCCCCGATTCACCCCTCCACTTT
v_call: TRBV15
d_call: -
j_call: TRBJ1-6
clone_size: few

cdr3_aa: CATSDHGTGANTEAFF
cdr3_nt: TGTGCCACCAGTGACCACGGGACAGGGGCAAACACTGAAGCTTTCTTT
v_call: TRBV24-1
d_call: TRBD1
j_call: TRBJ1-1
clone_size: -

cdr3_aa: CASSLGSGATGYTF
cdr3_nt: TGTGCCAGCAGTCTGGGCAGTGGGGCGACTGGCTACACCTTC
v_call: TRBV27
d_call: -
j_call: TRBJ1-2
clone_size: once

cdr3_aa: CASSLGLGRGLGGNYNEQFF
cdr3_nt: TGTGCCAGCAGCTTAGGGTTGGGACGGGGATTGGGGGGGAACTACAATGAGCAGTTCTTC
v_call: TRBV7-9
d_call: TRBD2
j_call: TRBJ2-1
clone_size: -

cdr3_aa: CSARVRAGSEKLFF
cdr3_nt: TGCAGTGCTAGAGTGAGGGCAGGGAGTGAAAAACTGTTTTTT
v_call: TRBV20-1
d_call: -
j_call: TRBJ1-4
clone_size: -

cdr3_aa: CASSLVAGPYNEQFF
cdr3_nt: TGTGCCAGCAGCTTAGTGGCAGGGCCGTACAATGAGCAGTTCTTC
v_call: TRBV7-2
d_call: -
j_call: TRBJ2-1
clone_size: many

cdr3_aa: CASSYFKWNQGEFF
cdr3_nt: TGTGCCAGCAGTTATTTCAAATGGAACCAGGGCGAGTTCTTC
v_call: TRBV6-2/TRBV6-3
d_call: -
j_call: TRBJ2-1
clone_size: -

cdr3_aa: CASSLGGGLDNEQFF
cdr3_nt: TGTGCCAGCAGCTTAGGCGGGGGCTTGGACAATGAGCAGTTCTTC
v_call: TRBV7-6
d_call: -
j_call: TRBJ2-1
clone_size: -

cdr3_aa: CASSRRSYEQYF
cdr3_nt: TGTGCCAGCAGTCGACGGAGCTACGAGCAGTACTTC
v_call: TRBV11-1
d_call: -
j_call: TRBJ2-7
clone_size: -

cdr3_aa: CASSFVESQGGYTF
cdr3_nt: TGTGCCAGCAGCTTTGTGGAGTCTCAAGGGGGCTACACCTTC
v_call: TRBV5-6
d_call: -
j_call: TRBJ1-2
clone_size: few

cdr3_aa: CASSLSWGGANVLTF
cdr3_nt: TGTGCCAGCAGCTTAAGTTGGGGTGGGGCCAACGTCCTGACTTTC
v_call: TRBV7-9
d_call: -
j_call: TRBJ2-6
clone_size: -

cdr3_aa: CASSLRSSGEPQYF
cdr3_nt: TGTGCTAGCAGCTTACGTTCTAGCGGGGAGCCCCAGTACTTC
v_call: TRBV7-6
d_call: TRBD2
j_call: TRBJ2-5
clone_size: -

cdr3_aa: CASMGAVEQFF
cdr3_nt: TGTGCCAGTATGGGGGCAGTTGAGCAGTTCTTC
v_call: TRBV19
d_call: -
j_call: TRBJ2-1
clone_size: few

cdr3_aa: CASSRGLAGGPTDTQYF
cdr3_nt: TGTGCCAGCAGCCGGGGACTAGCGGGGGGGCCGACAGATACGCAGTATTTT
v_call: TRBV12-3/TRBV12-4
d_call: TRBD2
j_call: TRBJ2-3
clone_size: many

cdr3_aa: CVSGPGQGGSPLHF
cdr3_nt: TGTGTCAGCGGTCCGGGACAGGGAGGTTCACCCCTCCACTTT
v_call: TRBV27
d_call: TRBD1
j_call: TRBJ1-6
clone_size: -

cdr3_aa: CSATGDGGEVTGELFF
cdr3_nt: TGCAGCGCGACAGGGGACGGCGGGGAGGTCACCGGGGAGCTGTTTTTT
v_call: TRBV20-1
d_call: TRBD1
j_call: TRBJ2-2
clone_size: -

cdr3_aa: CASSLWTGLEDTQYF
cdr3_nt: TGTGCCAGCAGCTTATGGACAGGGTTGGAAGATACGCAGTATTTT
v_call: TRBV7-6
d_call: TRBD1
j_call: TRBJ2-3
clone_size: few

cdr3_aa: CASSLTGGGYTQYF
cdr3_nt: TGTGCCAGCAGCCTCACAGGGGGCGGATATACGCAGTATTTT
v_call: TRBV11-3
d_call: TRBD1
j_call: TRBJ2-3
clone_size: -

cdr3_aa: CAGSQGTYEQYF
cdr3_nt: TGTGCCGGGTCCCAGGGCACCTACGAGCAGTACTTC
v_call: TRBV7-9
d_call: -
j_call: TRBJ2-7
clone_size: few

cdr3_aa: CASSNSQGTLSGANVLTF
cdr3_nt: TGTGCTAGCAGCAATTCACAGGGAACCCTATCTGGGGCCAACGTCCTGACTTTC
v_call: TRBV7-6
d_call: -
j_call: TRBJ2-6
clone_size: once

cdr3_aa: CASSWILGGANVLTF
cdr3_nt: TGTGCCAGCAGTTGGATCCTCGGGGGGGCCAACGTCCTGACTTTC
v_call: TRBV27
d_call: -
j_call: TRBJ2-6
clone_size: -

cdr3_aa: CASAPRNTEAFF
cdr3_nt: TGTGCCAGTGCACCACGGAACACTGAAGCTTTCTTT
v_call: TRBV19
d_call: -
j_call: TRBJ1-1
clone_size: -

cdr3_aa: CASTRREWFGYTF
cdr3_nt: TGTGCCAGCACACGACGGGAGTGGTTCGGCTACACCTTC
v_call: TRBV6-2/TRBV6-3
d_call: -
j_call: TRBJ1-2
clone_size: -

cdr3_aa: CASSHQTGLNTEAFF
cdr3_nt: TGTGCCAGCAGTCACCAGACAGGGTTGAACACTGAAGCTTTCTTT
v_call: TRBV6-5
d_call: TRBD1
j_call: TRBJ1-1
clone_size: few

cdr3_aa: CASSFAKGTEAFF
cdr3_nt: TGTGCCAGCAGCTTTGCGAAAGGCACTGAAGCTTTCTTT
v_call: TRBV7-9
d_call: -
j_call: TRBJ1-1
clone_size: few

cdr3_aa: CASRGEKLFF
cdr3_nt: TGTGCCAGCAGGGGTGAAAAACTGTTTTTT
v_call: TRBV2
d_call: -
j_call: TRBJ1-4
clone_size: many

cdr3_aa: CSVEAPLGPRLTEETQYF
cdr3_nt: TGCAGCGTTGAAGCGCCCCTTGGACCGAGACTAACAGAAGAGACCCAGTACTTC
v_call: TRBV29-1
d_call: -
j_call: TRBJ2-5
clone_size: -

cdr3_aa: CSVASMEAVPNGYTF
cdr3_nt: TGCAGCGTTGCCTCGATGGAGGCCGTACCTAACGGCTACACCTTC
v_call: TRBV29-1
d_call: -
j_call: TRBJ1-2
clone_size: few

cdr3_aa: CAISDDGNSGNTIYF
cdr3_nt: TGTGCCATCAGTGACGATGGAAACTCTGGAAACACCATATATTTT
v_call: TRBV10-3
d_call: -
j_call: TRBJ1-3
clone_size: -

cdr3_aa: CASSLGYGGPSNQPQHF
cdr3_nt: TGTGCCAGCAGCTTGGGTTATGGGGGACCTAGCAATCAGCCCCAGCATTTT
v_call: TRBV5-6
d_call: -
j_call: TRBJ1-5
clone_size: -

cdr3_aa: CASSLVGGGGYGYTF
cdr3_nt: TGTGCCAGCAGTTTAGTTGGGGGGGGTGGCTATGGCTACACCTTC
v_call: TRBV28
d_call: -
j_call: TRBJ1-2
clone_size: few

cdr3_aa: CASKGMGTLAYEQYF
cdr3_nt: TGTGCCAGCAAGGGGATGGGGACGCTCGCCTACGAGCAGTACTTC
v_call: TRBV27
d_call: -
j_call: TRBJ2-7
clone_size: -

cdr3_aa: CASSFRGGGETQYF
cdr3_nt: TGTGCCAGCAGCTTTCGGGGGGGCGGAGAGACCCAGTACTTC
v_call: TRBV5-4
d_call: TRBD2
j_call: TRBJ2-5
clone_size: -

cdr3_aa: CAISEGLGTGWQEETQYF
cdr3_nt: TGTGCCATCAGTGAAGGTCTGGGGACTGGATGGCAAGAAGAGACCCAGTACTTC
v_call: TRBV10-3
d_call: -
j_call: TRBJ2-5
clone_size: few

cdr3_aa: CASSWAGQADYNEQFF
cdr3_nt: TGTGCCAGCAGTTGGGCGGGCCAAGCAGACTACAATGAGCAGTTCTTC
v_call: TRBV27
d_call: -
j_call: TRBJ2-1
clone_size: -

cdr3_aa: CASSPGPRARDGYTF
cdr3_nt: TGTGCCAGCAGCCCCGGGCCCAGGGCTAGGGATGGCTACACCTTC
v_call: TRBV13
d_call: -
j_call: TRBJ1-2
clone_size: -

cdr3_aa: CASSIASPYNEQFF
cdr3_nt: TGTGCCAGTAGTATAGCCAGCCCATACAATGAGCAGTTCTTC
v_call: TRBV19
d_call: -
j_call: TRBJ2-1
clone_size: few

cdr3_aa: CASSSPSGHLVWSNQPQHF
cdr3_nt: TGTGCCAGCAGTTCCCCGAGCGGACACCTAGTTTGGAGCAATCAGCCCCAGCATTTT
v_call: TRBV28
d_call: -
j_call: TRBJ1-5
clone_size: few

cdr3_aa: CSAPPRGGRSYNEQFF
cdr3_nt: TGCAGTGCTCCCCCCCGGGGGGGAAGGAGCTACAATGAGCAGTTCTTC
v_call: TRBV20-1
d_call: TRBD2
j_call: TRBJ2-1
clone_size: few

cdr3_aa: CASGGLTDTQYF
cdr3_nt: TGTGCCAGCGGGGGGCTCACAGATACGCAGTATTTT
v_call: TRBV27
d_call: -
j_call: TRBJ2-3
clone_size: -

cdr3_aa: CASSYFPTGDNEQFF
cdr3_nt: TGTGCCAGCAGTTACTTTCCGACAGGGGATAATGAGCAGTTCTTC
v_call: TRBV6-5
d_call: TRBD1
j_call: TRBJ2-1
clone_size: -

cdr3_aa: CASSLALTGGPQETQYF
cdr3_nt: TGCGCCAGCAGCTTGGCCCTGACGGGGGGGCCCCAAGAGACCCAGTACTTC
v_call: TRBV5-1
d_call: TRBD2
j_call: TRBJ2-5
clone_size: -

cdr3_aa: CASYGGSSYEQYF
cdr3_nt: TGTGCCAGCTACGGGGGAAGCTCCTACGAGCAGTACTTC
v_call: TRBV27
d_call: -
j_call: TRBJ2-7
clone_size: -

cdr3_aa: CASSPDRVSSGTEAFF
cdr3_nt: TGTGCCAGCAGCCCGGACAGGGTGAGTTCAGGCACTGAAGCTTTCTTT
v_call: TRBV27
d_call: TRBD1
j_call: TRBJ1-1
clone_size: once

cdr3_aa: CASLGQGAFNEQFF
cdr3_nt: TGTGCCAGCCTCGGACAGGGGGCTTTCAATGAGCAGTTCTTC
v_call: TRBV7-9
d_call: TRBD1
j_call: TRBJ2-1
clone_size: -

cdr3_aa: CASSIGAGSYEQYF
cdr3_nt: TGTGCCAGTAGTATAGGGGCTGGCTCCTACGAGCAGTACTTC
v_call: TRBV19
d_call: -
j_call: TRBJ2-7
clone_size: -

cdr3_aa: CASSSLIGTGDYGYTF
cdr3_nt: TGTGCCAGCAGCTCACTTATCGGGACAGGGGACTATGGCTACACCTTC
v_call: TRBV7-2
d_call: TRBD1
j_call: TRBJ1-2
clone_size: many

cdr3_aa: CSAMLGESYGYTF
cdr3_nt: TGCAGTGCTATGCTGGGAGAGTCTTATGGCTACACCTTC
v_call: TRBV20-1
d_call: -
j_call: TRBJ1-2
clone_size: -